A selection of T cell receptor beta chains follows, all from one sample in a study of cytomegalovirus exposure and HLA in healthy donors. This table comes from immunoSEQ multiplex PCR, and its TCRdb copy is limited to in-frame clones, with some not included. The table records 150,000 or so clones, 84% of them present only once. Sequencing input: PBMCs. The receptors stem from a boy aged 2-9 years in good health and CMV-seronegative. Each CDR3 is given with its conserved first and last residue. Fields, in order: clone size, J gene, D gene, V gene, CDR3 DNA, CDR3 protein. A D gene is named only where the DNA matches it firmly. Size tells how often a clone was seen (once, few, many) or the class of an expanded clone, and some rows leave it out.

clone size: NA; J gene: TRBJ2-7; D gene: NA; V gene: TRBV14; CDR3 DNA: TGTGCCAGCAGCCCCTTAGACAGGGACTTCTCCTACGAGCAGTACTTC; CDR3 protein: CASSPLDRDFSYEQYF
clone size: NA; J gene: TRBJ2-3; D gene: NA; V gene: TRBV5-1; CDR3 DNA: TGCGCCAGCAGCATGGGCGTCGGGAGTAAGCCAGATACGCAGTATTTT; CDR3 protein: CASSMGVGSKPDTQYF
clone size: NA; J gene: TRBJ2-1; D gene: NA; V gene: TRBV10-3; CDR3 DNA: TGTGCCATCAGTAGCGTCTCGAGCTCCTACAATGAGCAGTTCTTC; CDR3 protein: CAISSVSSSYNEQFF
clone size: NA; J gene: TRBJ1-5; D gene: NA; V gene: TRBV7-8; CDR3 DNA: TGTGCCAGCAGCTTAGTCCCAGGGGTCTATCAGCCCCAGCATTTT; CDR3 protein: CASSLVPGVYQPQHF
clone size: NA; J gene: TRBJ1-1; D gene: TRBD1; V gene: TRBV5-1; CDR3 DNA: TGCGCCAGCAGCTTGACAGGGGGCAGCGCTGAAGCTTTCTTT; CDR3 protein: CASSLTGGSAEAFF
clone size: NA; J gene: TRBJ1-1; D gene: NA; V gene: TRBV10-3; CDR3 DNA: TGTGCCGCGCAGGGTATGGGGAACACTGAAGCTTTCTTT; CDR3 protein: CAAQGMGNTEAFF
clone size: NA; J gene: TRBJ1-5; D gene: NA; V gene: TRBV28; CDR3 DNA: TGTGCCAGCAGGGACTCGGGACAATATTCCAATCAGCCCCAGCATTTT; CDR3 protein: CASRDSGQYSNQPQHF
clone size: NA; J gene: TRBJ2-2; D gene: TRBD2; V gene: TRBV4-1; CDR3 DNA: TGCGCCAGCAGCCGGTTGGGGGGAGGGCTGCTGGACGGGGAGCTGTTTTTT; CDR3 protein: CASSRLGGGLLDGELFF
clone size: NA; J gene: TRBJ2-7; D gene: TRBD2; V gene: TRBV7-8; CDR3 DNA: TGTGCCAGCATCCCTCGGAACGGGGGGTACGAGCAGTACTTC; CDR3 protein: CASIPRNGGYEQYF
clone size: NA; J gene: TRBJ2-7; D gene: NA; V gene: TRBV18; CDR3 DNA: TGTGCCAGCTCACCAAATTTGACCGGGTCCTACGAGCAGTACTTC; CDR3 protein: CASSPNLTGSYEQYF
clone size: once; J gene: TRBJ1-2; D gene: TRBD1; V gene: TRBV27; CDR3 DNA: TGTGCCAGCAGTTTTGGGGGACAGCCCTATGGCTACACCTTC; CDR3 protein: CASSFGGQPYGYTF
clone size: NA; J gene: TRBJ1-1; D gene: NA; V gene: TRBV15; CDR3 DNA: TGTGCCACCAGCAGAGATTTTGGGCGGAACACTGAAGCTTTCTTT; CDR3 protein: CATSRDFGRNTEAFF
clone size: few; J gene: TRBJ2-3; D gene: TRBD1; V gene: TRBV5-1; CDR3 DNA: TGCGCCAGCAGCCGGGACAGGGAGGGAGATACGCAGTATTTT; CDR3 protein: CASSRDREGDTQYF
clone size: NA; J gene: TRBJ1-2; D gene: TRBD1; V gene: TRBV29-1; CDR3 DNA: TGCAGCGATACCCGGGACAGGGTTGATGGCTACACCTTC; CDR3 protein: CSDTRDRVDGYTF
clone size: few; J gene: TRBJ1-4; D gene: NA; V gene: TRBV5-1; CDR3 DNA: TGCGCCAGCCGCCCAGGGCCAACTAATGAAAAACTGTTTTTT; CDR3 protein: CASRPGPTNEKLFF
clone size: NA; J gene: TRBJ2-7; D gene: TRBD1; V gene: TRBV28; CDR3 DNA: TGTGCCAGCAGGACAGGGCGATCCTACGAGCAGTACTTC; CDR3 protein: CASRTGRSYEQYF
clone size: NA; J gene: TRBJ2-5; D gene: TRBD2; V gene: TRBV11-2; CDR3 DNA: TGTGCCAGCAGTTCCGGGAGGACTAGTCGGGGGTGGGAGACCCAGTACTTC; CDR3 protein: CASSSGRTSRGWETQYF
clone size: NA; J gene: TRBJ2-7; D gene: NA; V gene: TRBV13; CDR3 DNA: TGTGCCAGCAGCTTGGCTGGGGGCCCCCATAAGTACTTC; CDR3 protein: CASSLAGGPHKYF
clone size: NA; J gene: TRBJ2-7; D gene: TRBD2; V gene: TRBV28; CDR3 DNA: TGTGCCAGCAGGGAACCAGGACTAGCGGGAGAAGGCTACGAGCAGTACTTC; CDR3 protein: CASREPGLAGEGYEQYF
clone size: NA; J gene: TRBJ2-3; D gene: TRBD2; V gene: TRBV30; CDR3 DNA: TGTGCCTGGATCCTAGCGGGCACAGATACGCAGTATTTT; CDR3 protein: CAWILAGTDTQYF
clone size: NA; J gene: TRBJ1-5; D gene: TRBD1; V gene: TRBV7-2; CDR3 DNA: TGTGCCAGCAGCTTAGTGGGGGGACAGAGCAATCAGCCCCAGCATTTT; CDR3 protein: CASSLVGGQSNQPQHF
clone size: once; J gene: TRBJ1-5; D gene: TRBD1; V gene: TRBV27; CDR3 DNA: TGTGCCAGCAGTTTATCGACAGGGGAGCTAAATCAGCCCCAGCATTTT; CDR3 protein: CASSLSTGELNQPQHF
clone size: NA; J gene: TRBJ1-4; D gene: NA; V gene: TRBV11-2; CDR3 DNA: TGTGCCAGCAGCCCGCGGGGAATATACTTGGCTAATGAAAAACTGTTTTTT; CDR3 protein: CASSPRGIYLANEKLFF
clone size: once; J gene: TRBJ2-1; D gene: TRBD2; V gene: TRBV4-1; CDR3 DNA: TGCGCCAGCAGCCAAGATAAAGCGGGAGCATCCTACAATGAGCAGTTCTTC; CDR3 protein: CASSQDKAGASYNEQFF
clone size: NA; J gene: TRBJ1-6; D gene: NA; V gene: TRBV7-9; CDR3 DNA: TGTGCCAGCAGCTCACTTAATAATTCACCCCTCCACTTT; CDR3 protein: CASSSLNNSPLHF
clone size: NA; J gene: TRBJ1-3; D gene: NA; V gene: TRBV14; CDR3 DNA: TGTGCCAGCAGCCAAGGCGAGGGTCACTCTGGAAACACCATATATTTT; CDR3 protein: CASSQGEGHSGNTIYF
clone size: NA; J gene: TRBJ1-4; D gene: TRBD1; V gene: TRBV10-2; CDR3 DNA: TGCGCCAGCAGTGAGTCCGGGGACAGGTTATTTGAAAAACTGTTTTTT; CDR3 protein: CASSESGDRLFEKLFF
clone size: NA; J gene: TRBJ2-1; D gene: NA; V gene: TRBV2; CDR3 DNA: TGTGCCAGCAGTGCCCCCGAGAGCTCCTACAATGAGCAGTTCTTC; CDR3 protein: CASSAPESSYNEQFF
clone size: NA; J gene: TRBJ2-7; D gene: NA; V gene: TRBV2; CDR3 DNA: TGTGCCAGCAGTGATCCCAGGGATCCCCCCTACGAGCAGTACTTC; CDR3 protein: CASSDPRDPPYEQYF
clone size: NA; J gene: TRBJ1-2; D gene: NA; V gene: TRBV6-4; CDR3 DNA: TGTGCCATGCCGAAGGACAGTGGCTACACCTTC; CDR3 protein: CAMPKDSGYTF
clone size: NA; J gene: TRBJ2-7; D gene: TRBD1; V gene: TRBV2; CDR3 DNA: TGTGCCAGCCTTAGGGACAGGGGTTCTGGCGAGCAGTACTTC; CDR3 protein: CASLRDRGSGEQYF
clone size: NA; J gene: TRBJ1-1; D gene: NA; V gene: TRBV12-5; CDR3 DNA: TGTGCTAGTGGTTTCAGTGGTTCGAACACTGAAGCTTTCTTT; CDR3 protein: CASGFSGSNTEAFF
clone size: NA; J gene: TRBJ2-5; D gene: NA; V gene: TRBV2; CDR3 DNA: TGTGCCAGTTCGAGGGGGGGGGAGACCCAGTACTTC; CDR3 protein: CASSRGGETQYF
clone size: NA; J gene: TRBJ1-5; D gene: NA; V gene: TRBV5-6; CDR3 DNA: TGTGCCAGCAGCTTGGGGGGCGGGGGGAGCCTCCAGGTGCCCCAGCATTTT; CDR3 protein: CASSLGGGGSLQVPQHF
clone size: NA; J gene: TRBJ1-1; D gene: TRBD1; V gene: TRBV14; CDR3 DNA: TGTGCCAGCAGCTCAAGCAGGGGGCGGTCATGGAATGCTGAAGCTTTCTTT; CDR3 protein: CASSSSRGRSWNAEAFF
clone size: NA; J gene: TRBJ2-7; D gene: NA; V gene: TRBV28; CDR3 DNA: TGTGCAACCGGGGGTCATAGCTCCTACGAGCAGTACTTC; CDR3 protein: CATGGHSSYEQYF
clone size: NA; J gene: TRBJ2-3; D gene: TRBD2; V gene: TRBV28; CDR3 DNA: TGTGCCAGCAGGGGGACTAGCGGCACAGATACGCAGTATTTT; CDR3 protein: CASRGTSGTDTQYF
clone size: NA; J gene: TRBJ2-3; D gene: TRBD2; V gene: TRBV9; CDR3 DNA: TGTGCCAGCAGTCACTATAGCGGGTGGGGCACAGATACGCAGTATTTT; CDR3 protein: CASSHYSGWGTDTQYF